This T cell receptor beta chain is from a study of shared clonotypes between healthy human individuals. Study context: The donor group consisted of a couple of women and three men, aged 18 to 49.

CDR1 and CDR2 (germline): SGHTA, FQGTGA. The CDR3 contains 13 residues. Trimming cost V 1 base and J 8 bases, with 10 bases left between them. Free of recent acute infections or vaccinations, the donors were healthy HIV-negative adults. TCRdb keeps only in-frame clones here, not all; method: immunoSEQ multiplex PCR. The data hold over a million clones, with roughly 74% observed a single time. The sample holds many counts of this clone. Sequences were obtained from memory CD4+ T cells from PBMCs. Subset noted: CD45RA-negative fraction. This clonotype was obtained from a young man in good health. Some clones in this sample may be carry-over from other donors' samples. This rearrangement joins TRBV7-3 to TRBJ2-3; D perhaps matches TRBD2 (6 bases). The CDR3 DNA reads TGTGCCAGCAGCTTAAAGACTAGTGGTACGCAGTATTTT. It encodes CASSLKTSGTQYF.